Each of the 4 T cell receptor beta chains below was sequenced from the same sample in a study of blood T cell repertoires in COVID-19. Profiled with immunoSEQ multiplex PCR; TCRdb holds only in-frame clones, not every one. The sample yields 70,000 to 80,000 clones, approximately 83% seen once. The sequenced sample was peripheral blood. The origin of the receptors is an elderly man with acute or convalescent COVID-19.

This clone showed up just once. The chain links TRBV28 to TRBJ2-7; D not resolved. The CDR3 totals 13 residues. Trimming pared 5 bases from V and 1 base from J, leaving 9 bases between. CDR1 MDHEN and CDR2 SYDVKM come from the germline V gene. The CDR3 DNA follows: TGTGCCAGCAGTAACCCCGGGTCCTACGAGCAGTACTTC. Translated, it gives CASSNPGSYEQYF. The variable domain in full, completed from reference TRBV28 and TRBJ2-7, reads DVKVTQSSRYLVKRTGEKVFLECVQDMDHENMFWYRQDPGLGLRLIYFSYDVKMKEKGDIPEGYSVSREKKERFSLILESASTNQTSMYLCASSNPGSYEQYFGPGTRLTVT.

The chain is built from TRBV4-1 and TRBJ2-7, with a tentative D call TRBD2 (6 bases). The V gene lost 4 bases and the J gene lost 1 base, with 8 bases spanning the gap. Germline CDR1 is MGHRA and CDR2 is YSYEKL. The CDR3 runs to 13 residues. The CDR3 region has the DNA TGCGCCAGCAGCCTGGACTATTCCTACGAGCAGTACTTC. This translates into CASSLDYSYEQYF.

CDR3 in DNA: TGTGCCAGCAGCACTTCCGGAGGCCCAGACGAGCAGTACTTC. Its translation: CASSTSGGPDEQYF. This chain connects TRBV11-2 to TRBJ2-7; TRBD2 is a possible D gene (5 bases). V was shortened by 5 bases and J by 5 bases, with 16 bases between the two germline ends. This CDR3 has 14 residues. Germline V gene data show CDR1 as SGHAT and CDR2 as FQNNGV.

The rearrangement links TRBV12-3 or TRBV12-4 to TRBJ2-5, with D perhaps TRBD2 (5 bases). The CDR3 extends over 13 amino acids. The V end lost 7 bases, the J end lost 5 bases, and 14 bases lay between the germline ends. CDR3 in DNA: TGTGCCAGCACCTCCCTAGCCTCGGAGACCCAGTACTTC. Translation: CASTSLASETQYF.